This T cell receptor (beta chain) was sequenced for a study of cytotoxic CD8 clonotypes in ibrutinib-treated CLL. With 5 bases removed from V and 11 bases from J, the gap between germline ends came to 15 bases. There are 13 residues in the CDR3. CDR1 SGHTA and CDR2 FQGTGA come from the germline V gene. Findings and limits, study-wide: At baseline, clonality was higher than in age-matched healthy donors and correlated with CD8+ counts. Sample timing was unmatched between remission and later-progressing patients; lymph nodes unstudied.

Clones were sequenced by immunoSEQ multiplex PCR, and TCRdb holds only the in-frame ones, with some missing. This sample has 200,000 to 250,000 clones, with about three quarters found just once. Note on this clone: Its antigen is undetermined.

The sequencing used PBMCs, collected after 12 months of ibrutinib treatment. This receptor was obtained from a human donor with chronic lymphocytic leukemia. The V and J genes are TRBV7-3 and TRBJ2-2; tentative D call: TRBD2 (6 bases). The DNA of the CDR3 is TGTGCCAGCAGCCTTCTAGCGAGCGGCGAGCTGTTTTTT. This codes for CASSLLASGELFF.